This T cell receptor (beta chain) was sequenced during a study of shared T cell receptors in the human thymus. In this sample, this clone turned up a few times. TCRdb's table, derived via immunoSEQ multiplex PCR, lists solely in-frame clones and lacks some. The data hold 600,000 to 900,000 clones, with 80% to 90% observed a single time. CDR3 length: 15 residues. V was clipped by 3 bases and J by 4 bases; unmatched bases: 5. CDR1 is SGHVS, CDR2 FNYEAQ, per germline. The sample was also reused in another study, on human thymus T cells.

The receptor's source is a girl younger than two with a congenital heart defect. The material sequenced was thymocytes. V and J are TRBV7-6 and TRBJ2-2, with 7 bases that match TRBD2. The CDR3 sequence: CASSLWGGGTGELFF. The CDR3 DNA reads TGTGCCAGCAGCTTGTGGGGCGGGGGCACCGGGGAGCTGTTTTTT.